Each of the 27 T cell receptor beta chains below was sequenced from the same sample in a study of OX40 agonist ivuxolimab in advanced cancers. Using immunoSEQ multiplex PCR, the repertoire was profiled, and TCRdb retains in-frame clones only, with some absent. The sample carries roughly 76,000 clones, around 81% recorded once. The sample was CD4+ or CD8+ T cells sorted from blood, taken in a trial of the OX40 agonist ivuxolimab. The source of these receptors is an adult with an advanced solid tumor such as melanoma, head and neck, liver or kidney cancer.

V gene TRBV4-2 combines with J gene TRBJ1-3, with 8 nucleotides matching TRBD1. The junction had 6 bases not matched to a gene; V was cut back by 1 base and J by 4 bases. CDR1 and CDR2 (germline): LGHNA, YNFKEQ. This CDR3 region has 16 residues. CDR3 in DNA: TGTGCCAGCAGCCAAGGAACGACAGGGGCAGGAAACACCATATATTTT. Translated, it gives CASSQGTTGAGNTIYF.

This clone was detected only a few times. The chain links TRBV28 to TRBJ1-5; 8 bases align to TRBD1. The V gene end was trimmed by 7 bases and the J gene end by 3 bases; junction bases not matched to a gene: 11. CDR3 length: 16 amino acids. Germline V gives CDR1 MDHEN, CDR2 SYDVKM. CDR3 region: CASTLPQGAVNQPQHF. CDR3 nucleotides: TGTGCCAGCACCTTGCCCCAGGGGGCAGTCAATCAGCCCCAGCATTTT.

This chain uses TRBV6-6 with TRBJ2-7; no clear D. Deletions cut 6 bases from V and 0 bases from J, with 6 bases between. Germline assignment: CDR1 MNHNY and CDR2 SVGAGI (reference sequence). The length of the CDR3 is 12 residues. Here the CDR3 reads CASRTPSYEQYF. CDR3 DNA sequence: TGTGCCAGCAGGACACCCTCCTACGAGCAGTACTTC.

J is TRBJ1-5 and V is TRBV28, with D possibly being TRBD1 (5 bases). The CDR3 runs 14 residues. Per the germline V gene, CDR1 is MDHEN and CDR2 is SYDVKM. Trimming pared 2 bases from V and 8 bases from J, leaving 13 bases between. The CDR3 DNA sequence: TGTGCCAGCAGTTTAGTAGGGGATGGAAAGCCCCAGCATTTT. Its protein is CASSLVGDGKPQHF.

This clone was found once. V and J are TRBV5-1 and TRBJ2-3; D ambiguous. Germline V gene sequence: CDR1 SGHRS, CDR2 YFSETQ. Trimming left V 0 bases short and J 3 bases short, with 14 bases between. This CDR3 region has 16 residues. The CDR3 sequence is CASSLDQLSSTDTQYF. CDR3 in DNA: TGCGCCAGCAGCTTGGATCAGCTTTCAAGTACAGATACGCAGTATTTT.

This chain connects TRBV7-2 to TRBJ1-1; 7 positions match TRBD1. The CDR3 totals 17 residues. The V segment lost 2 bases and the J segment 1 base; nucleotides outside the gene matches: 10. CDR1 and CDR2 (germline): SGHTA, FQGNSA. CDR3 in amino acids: CASSLSSRGAGNTEAFF. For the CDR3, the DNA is TGTGCCAGCAGCTTAAGCAGCAGGGGGGCTGGGAACACTGAAGCTTTCTTT.

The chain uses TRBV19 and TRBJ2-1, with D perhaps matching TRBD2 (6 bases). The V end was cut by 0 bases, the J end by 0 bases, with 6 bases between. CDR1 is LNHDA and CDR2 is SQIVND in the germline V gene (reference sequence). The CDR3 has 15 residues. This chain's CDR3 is CASSIDGSSYNEQFF. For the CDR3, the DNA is TGTGCCAGTAGTATAGACGGGAGCTCCTACAATGAGCAGTTCTTC.

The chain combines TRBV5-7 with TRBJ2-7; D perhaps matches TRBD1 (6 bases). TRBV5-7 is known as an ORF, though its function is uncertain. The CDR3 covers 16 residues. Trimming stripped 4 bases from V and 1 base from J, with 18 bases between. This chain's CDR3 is CASSTRTERFSYEQYV. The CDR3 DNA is TGTGCCAGCAGCACCAGGACAGAAAGATTTTCCTACGAGCAGTACGTC.

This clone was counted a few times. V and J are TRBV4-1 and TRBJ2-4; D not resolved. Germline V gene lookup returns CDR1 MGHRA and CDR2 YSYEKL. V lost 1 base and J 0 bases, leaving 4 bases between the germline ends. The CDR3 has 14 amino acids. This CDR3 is CASSQGLAKNIQYF. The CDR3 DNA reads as TGCGCCAGCAGCCAAGGGCTAGCCAAAAACATTCAGTACTTC.

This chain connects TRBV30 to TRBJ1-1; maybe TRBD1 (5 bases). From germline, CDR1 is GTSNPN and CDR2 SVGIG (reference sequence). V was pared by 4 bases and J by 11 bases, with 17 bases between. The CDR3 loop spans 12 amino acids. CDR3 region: CAWKVGADGAFF. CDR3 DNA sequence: TGTGCCTGGAAGGTTGGGGCCGATGGGGCTTTCTTT.

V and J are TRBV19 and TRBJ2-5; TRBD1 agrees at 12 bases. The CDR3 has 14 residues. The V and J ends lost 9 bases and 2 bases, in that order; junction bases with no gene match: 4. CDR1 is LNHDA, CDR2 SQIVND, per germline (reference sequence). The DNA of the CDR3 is TGTGCCAGCCGGGACAGGGGGCTTCAAGAGACCCAGTACTTC. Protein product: CASRDRGLQETQYF.

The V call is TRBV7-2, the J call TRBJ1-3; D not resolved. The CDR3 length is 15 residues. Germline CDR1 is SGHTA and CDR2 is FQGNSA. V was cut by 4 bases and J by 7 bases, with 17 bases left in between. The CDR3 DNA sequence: TGTGCCAGCAGCTCCAGTCCGGGCGTCGGGAACACCATATATTTT. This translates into CASSSSPGVGNTIYF.

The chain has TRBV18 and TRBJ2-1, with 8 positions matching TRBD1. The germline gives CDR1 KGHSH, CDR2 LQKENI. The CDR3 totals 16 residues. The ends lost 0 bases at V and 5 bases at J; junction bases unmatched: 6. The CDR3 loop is CASSPPGRGRNNEQFF. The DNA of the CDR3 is TGTGCCAGCTCACCACCCGGCAGGGGGCGGAACAATGAGCAGTTCTTC. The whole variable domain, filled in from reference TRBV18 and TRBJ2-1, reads NAGVMQNPRHLVRRRGQEARLRCSPMKGHSHVYWYRQLPEEGLKFMVYLQKENIIDESGMPKERFSAEFPKEGPSILRIQQVVRGDSAAYFCASSPPGRGRNNEQFFGPGTRLTVL.

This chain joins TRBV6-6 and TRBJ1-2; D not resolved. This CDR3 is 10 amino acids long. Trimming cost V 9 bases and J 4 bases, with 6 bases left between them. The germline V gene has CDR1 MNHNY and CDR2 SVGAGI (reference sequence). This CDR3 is CARLSYGYTF. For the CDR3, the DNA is TGTGCCAGATTAAGCTATGGCTACACCTTC.

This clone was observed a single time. CDR3 residues: CASSQDWLAGGPNEQFF. CDR3 coding DNA: TGCGCCAGCAGCCAAGATTGGCTAGCGGGAGGGCCAAATGAGCAGTTCTTC. The genes are TRBV4-3 and TRBJ2-1, with 12 bases lining up with TRBD2. The germline CDR1 and CDR2 sequences are LGHNA and YSLEER. There are 17 residues in the CDR3. The V segment lost 0 bases and the J segment 7 bases; nucleotides outside the gene matches: 7.

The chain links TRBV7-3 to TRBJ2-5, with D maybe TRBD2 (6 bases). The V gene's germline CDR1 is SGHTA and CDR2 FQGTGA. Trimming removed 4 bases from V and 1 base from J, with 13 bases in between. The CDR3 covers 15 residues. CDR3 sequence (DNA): TGTGCCAGCAGCTCCACCGGGACTCCCCAAGAGACCCAGTACTTC. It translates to CASSSTGTPQETQYF.

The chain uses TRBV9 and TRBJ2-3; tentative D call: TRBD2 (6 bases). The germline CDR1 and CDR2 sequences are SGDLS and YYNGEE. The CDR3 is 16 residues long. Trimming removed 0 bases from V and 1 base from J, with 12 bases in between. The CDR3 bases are TGTGCCAGCAGCGTAGGGGGAGGCGGTGGCACAGATACGCAGTATTTT. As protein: CASSVGGGGGTDTQYF.

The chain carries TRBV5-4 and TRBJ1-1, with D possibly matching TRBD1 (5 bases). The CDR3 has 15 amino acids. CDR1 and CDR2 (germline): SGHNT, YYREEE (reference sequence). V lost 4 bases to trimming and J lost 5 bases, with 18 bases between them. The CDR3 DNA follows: TGTGCCAGCAGCAGAAATACAGGATCTAAAACTGAAGCTTTCTTT. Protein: CASSRNTGSKTEAFF.

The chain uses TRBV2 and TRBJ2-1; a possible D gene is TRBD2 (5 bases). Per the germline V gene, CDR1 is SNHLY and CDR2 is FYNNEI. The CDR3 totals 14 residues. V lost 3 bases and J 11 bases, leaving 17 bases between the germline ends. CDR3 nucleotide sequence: TGTGCCAGCAGTGACTTAAGTGGGGAGAGCCAGCAGTTCTTC. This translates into CASSDLSGESQQFF.

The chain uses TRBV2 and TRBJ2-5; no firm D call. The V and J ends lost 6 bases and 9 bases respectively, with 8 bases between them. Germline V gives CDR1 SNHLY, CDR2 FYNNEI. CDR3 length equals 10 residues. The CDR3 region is CASSPKSQYF. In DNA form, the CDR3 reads TGTGCCAGCAGCCCCAAGTCCCAGTACTTC.

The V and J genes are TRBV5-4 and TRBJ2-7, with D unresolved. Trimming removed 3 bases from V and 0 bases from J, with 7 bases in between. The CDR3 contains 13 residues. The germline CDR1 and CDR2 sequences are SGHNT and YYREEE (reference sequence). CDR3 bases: TGTGCCAGCAGCTCCCCGAGCTCCTACGAGCAGTACGTC. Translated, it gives CASSSPSSYEQYV.

The CDR3 sequence is CASRKDGQPNNEQFF. CDR3 sequence (DNA): TGTGCCAGCAGAAAAGACGGACAGCCTAACAATGAGCAGTTCTTC. The chain uses TRBV2 and TRBJ2-1; maybe TRBD1 (6 bases). Germline V gives CDR1 SNHLY, CDR2 FYNNEI. This CDR3 spans 15 amino acids. V was shortened by 6 bases and J by 5 bases, with 17 bases between the two germline ends.

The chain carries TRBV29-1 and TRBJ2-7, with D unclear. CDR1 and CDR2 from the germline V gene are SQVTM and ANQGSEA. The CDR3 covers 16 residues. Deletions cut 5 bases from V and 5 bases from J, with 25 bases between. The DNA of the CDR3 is TGCAGCGTTCTCAGAAAGGGTCGTCCGCTTAAGAACGAGCAGTACTTC. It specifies CSVLRKGRPLKNEQYF.

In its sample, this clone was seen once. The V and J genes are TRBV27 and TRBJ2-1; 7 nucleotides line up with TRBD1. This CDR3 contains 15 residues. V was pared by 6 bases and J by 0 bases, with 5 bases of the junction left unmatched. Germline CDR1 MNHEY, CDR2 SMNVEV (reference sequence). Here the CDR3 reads CASRGTASSYNEQFF. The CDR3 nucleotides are TGTGCCAGCAGGGGGACAGCGAGCTCCTACAATGAGCAGTTCTTC.

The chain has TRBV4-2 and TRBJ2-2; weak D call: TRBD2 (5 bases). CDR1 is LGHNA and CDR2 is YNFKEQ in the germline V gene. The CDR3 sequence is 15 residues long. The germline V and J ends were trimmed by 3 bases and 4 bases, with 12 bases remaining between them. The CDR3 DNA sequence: TGTGCCAGCAGCCATACTAGTCCGGGCACCGGGGAGCTGTTTTTT. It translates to CASSHTSPGTGELFF.

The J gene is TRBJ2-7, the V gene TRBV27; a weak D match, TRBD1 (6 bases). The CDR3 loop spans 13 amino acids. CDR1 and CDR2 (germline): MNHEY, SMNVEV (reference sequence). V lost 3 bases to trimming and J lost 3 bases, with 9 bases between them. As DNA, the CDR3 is TGTGCCAGCAGTTTCGACAGGAACTACGAGCAGTACTTC. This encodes CASSFDRNYEQYF.

In nucleotides, the CDR3 is TGTGCCACCAGCAGAGAGAACCCGACTGAAGCTTTCTTT. It yields the protein CATSRENPTEAFF. The genes are TRBV15 and TRBJ1-1; D uncertain. The germline CDR1 and CDR2 sequences are LNHNV and YYDKDF (reference sequence). Trimming cost V 0 bases and J 5 bases, with 7 bases left between them. This CDR3 has 13 amino acids.